These T cell receptor beta chains were read from a single sample in a study of blood T cell repertoires in COVID-19. Profiled with immunoSEQ multiplex PCR; TCRdb holds only in-frame clones, not every one. This table has about 210,000 clones, over 75% appearing once. The sample comprised peripheral blood. The receptors stem from a human donor in a cohort sampled during active COVID-19. CDR3s include the opening cysteine and the closing phenylalanine or tryptophan. A D gene is named only where the DNA matches it firmly. Size values are once, few and many counts, or a class for expanded clones, and some rows have none.

d_call clone_size j_call v_call cdr3_aa cdr3_nt
- - TRBJ2-1 TRBV28 CASMRGGASSYNEQFF TGTGCCAGCATGAGGGGGGGGGCGAGCTCCTACAATGAGCAGTTCTTC
TRBD1 - TRBJ2-3 TRBV19 CASSSMDRLGTDTQYF TGTGCCAGTAGTTCCATGGACAGGTTGGGGACAGATACGCAGTATTTT
- once TRBJ1-5 TRBV27 CASRGGGVSNQPQHF TGTGCCAGCCGTGGCGGAGGGGTCAGCAATCAGCCCCAGCATTTT
- few TRBJ2-1 TRBV5-5 CASSPTGIDEQFF TGTGCCAGCAGCCCAACAGGGATCGATGAGCAGTTCTTC
- - TRBJ1-1 TRBV5-1 CASVGRAASTEAFF TGCGCCAGCGTTGGCAGGGCGGCATCCACTGAAGCTTTCTTT
- once TRBJ2-4 TRBV28 CASSFQRANIQYF TGTGCCAGCAGTTTCCAGCGGGCAAACATTCAGTACTTC
- - TRBJ2-2 TRBV19 CASQNTRRAVHGELFF TGTGCCAGTCAGAACACAAGGAGAGCGGTCCACGGGGAGCTGTTTTTT
TRBD1 few TRBJ1-4 TRBV4-2 CASSQAGTGNEKLFF TGTGCCAGCAGCCAAGCCGGGACAGGGAATGAAAAACTGTTTTTT
TRBD1 - TRBJ2-7 TRBV5-1 CASSPGQANDEQYF TGCGCCAGCAGTCCGGGACAGGCTAACGACGAGCAGTACTTC
TRBD1 once TRBJ1-1 TRBV19 CASSMRDRGLGTEAFF TGTGCCAGTAGTATGAGGGACAGGGGGCTGGGCACTGAAGCTTTCTTT
- - TRBJ1-5 TRBV2 CASGTSKRSQHF TGTGCCAGCGGGACATCAAAAAGGTCCCAGCATTTT
TRBD1 - TRBJ2-7 TRBV5-1 CASSLGPPGQGALYEQYF TGCGCCAGCAGCTTGGGCCCCCCAGGACAGGGAGCCCTTTACGAGCAGTACTTC
- few TRBJ1-4 TRBV7-9 CASSQDTTNEKLFF TGTGCCAGCAGTCAGGACACAACTAATGAAAAACTGTTTTTT
- few TRBJ2-7 TRBV27 CASSLGWGRGYHEQYF TGTGCCAGCAGTTTAGGTTGGGGCAGGGGCTACCACGAGCAGTACTTC
TRBD1 few TRBJ2-5 TRBV5-1 CASRRTGAGETQYF TGCGCCAGCAGAAGGACAGGGGCTGGGGAGACCCAGTACTTC
- - TRBJ2-5 TRBV7-2 CASSLGLAKETQYF TGTGCCAGCAGCTTAGGTCTAGCGAAAGAGACCCAGTACTTC
- - TRBJ1-1 TRBV5-4 CASSATGYTEAFF TGTGCCAGCAGTGCAACAGGGTACACTGAAGCTTTCTTT
TRBD1 - TRBJ1-1 TRBV28 CASSGQGEAFF TGTGCCAGCAGTGGACAGGGTGAAGCTTTCTTT
- - TRBJ1-1 TRBV18 CASSLVLQEGAFF TGTGCCAGCTCACTAGTTTTACAGGAGGGGGCTTTCTTT
- - TRBJ2-3 TRBV19 CASTTGYYSTDTQYF TGTGCCAGTACAACCGGGTACTACTCCACAGATACGCAGTATTTT
TRBD1 few TRBJ1-2 TRBV30 CAWGRDRPYGYTF TGTGCCTGGGGAAGGGACAGGCCCTATGGCTACACCTTC
TRBD2 - TRBJ2-1 TRBV20-1 CSASPGLGRNEQFF TGCAGTGCTAGTCCGGGACTAGGACGCAATGAGCAGTTCTTC
- - TRBJ2-2 TRBV6-1 CASSEERRNTGELFF TGTGCCAGCAGTGAAGAAAGGAGGAACACCGGGGAGCTGTTTTTT
- - TRBJ1-6 TRBV11-1 CASTTARGDSPLHF TGTGCCTCCACCACGGCGCGCGGGGATTCACCCCTCCACTTT
TRBD1 few TRBJ1-2 TRBV24-1 CATSDPGQGVYGYTF TGTGCCACCAGTGATCCGGGACAGGGAGTATATGGCTACACCTTC
- - TRBJ1-2 TRBV5-1 CASSQGTGYTF TGCGCCAGCAGCCAGGGAACCGGCTACACCTTC
TRBD1 - TRBJ2-7 TRBV30 CAWSNGLQGVTLFF TGTGCCTGGAGCAATGGCCTACAGGGGGTAACCCTCTTCTTC
TRBD1 - TRBJ1-4 TRBV6-5 CASSYSTGADEKLFF TGTGCCAGCAGTTACTCGACAGGGGCGGATGAAAAACTGTTTTTT
- - TRBJ1-1 TRBV6-5 CASSYASRVNTEAFF TGTGCCAGCAGTTACGCCTCCAGGGTTAACACTGAAGCTTTCTTT
TRBD1 - TRBJ1-4 TRBV3-1/TRBV3-2 CASSQDWAGGSKLFF TGTGCCAGCAGCCAAGACTGGGCAGGGGGAAGCAAACTGTTTTTT
- - TRBJ2-7 TRBV19 CASSIPRGHEQYF TGTGCCAGTAGTATCCCCAGGGGCCACGAGCAGTACTTC
TRBD1 once TRBJ2-1 TRBV5-1 CASRSDRGGNEQFF TGCGCCAGCAGATCGGACAGGGGTGGGAATGAGCAGTTCTTC
- - TRBJ1-1 TRBV18 CASSPSGGGKNTEAFF TGTGCCAGCTCACCCTCCGGGGGGGGCAAGAACACTGAAGCTTTCTTT
TRBD2 - TRBJ2-1 TRBV7-8 CASSFSGIFYNEQFF TGTGCCAGCAGCTTTAGCGGGATATTCTACAATGAGCAGTTCTTC
- - TRBJ1-6 TRBV28 CASSLFSSPLHF TGTGCCAGCAGTTTATTCAGTTCACCCCTCCACTTT
TRBD2 - TRBJ2-7 TRBV9 CASSALAGITYEQYF TGTGCCAGCAGCGCCCTAGCGGGGATAACCTACGAGCAGTACTTC
- - TRBJ2-1 TRBV4-1 CASSRQPFPYNEQFF TGCGCCAGCAGCAGACAGCCTTTCCCCTACAATGAGCAGTTCTTC
- - TRBJ2-5 TRBV10-3 CAISGNTRQDLRTQYF TGTGCCATCAGTGGAAACACTCGACAGGATCTTAGGACCCAGTACTTC
- - TRBJ2-3 TRBV7-2 CASSLWASLSTDTQYF TGTGCCAGCAGCTTATGGGCGAGCCTTAGCACAGATACGCAGTATTTT
- - TRBJ1-3 TRBV14 CASSPQVSGNTIYF TGTGCCAGCAGCCCACAGGTCTCTGGAAACACCATATATTTT
- - TRBJ2-2 TRBV3-1/TRBV3-2 CASSQGQGGLGTGELFF TGTGCCAGCAGCCAAGGGCAGGGGGGCCTTGGGACCGGGGAGCTGTTTTTT
TRBD2 few TRBJ2-7 TRBV7-2 CASSSGLDVQYF TGTGCCAGCAGCTCTGGACTAGACGTGCAGTACTTC
- - TRBJ1-6 TRBV19 CASRAYNSPLHF TGTGCCAGTAGGGCTTATAATTCACCCCTCCACTTT
- - TRBJ1-2 TRBV19 CASTKTGVWHGYTF TGTGCCAGTACCAAGACAGGCGTCTGGCATGGCTACACCTTC
- - TRBJ2-7 TRBV10-3 CAISDQHKQGRNEQYF TGTGCCATCAGTGACCAGCACAAACAGGGAAGGAACGAGCAGTACTTC
- - TRBJ2-7 TRBV5-5 CASSPYDTYEQYF TGTGCCAGCAGCCCCTACGACACCTACGAGCAGTACTTC
TRBD1 - TRBJ2-7 TRBV7-9 CASSASGQATVPYSYEQYF TGTGCCAGCAGTGCATCGGGACAGGCAACAGTACCTTACTCCTACGAGCAGTACTTC
- - TRBJ1-4 TRBV28 CASKVGGEKLFF TGTGCCAGCAAGGTGGGGGGTGAAAAACTGTTTTTT
TRBD2 few TRBJ2-7 TRBV11-2 CASSRAGLYEQYF TGTGCCAGCAGCCGAGCGGGACTCTACGAGCAGTACTTC
- - TRBJ2-7 TRBV6-5 CASWSDSSYEQYF TGTGCCAGCTGGTCGGACAGCTCCTACGAGCAGTACTTC
- - TRBJ1-3 TRBV7-9 CASSRNGGSGNTIYF TGTGCCAGCAGCCGAAATGGAGGGTCTGGAAACACCATATATTTT
- - TRBJ1-6 TRBV19 CASSGSPSPLHF TGTGCCAGTAGTGGGAGCCCTTCACCCCTCCACTTT
- - TRBJ1-1 TRBV4-1 CASSQDFQNTEAFF TGCGCCAGCAGCCAAGATTTTCAGAACACTGAAGCTTTCTTT
- - TRBJ1-1 TRBV19 CASSRGGVGTEAFF TGTGCCAGTAGCCGAGGGGGGGTGGGCACTGAAGCTTTCTTT
- - TRBJ1-4 TRBV20-1 CSIRVSEKLFF TGCAGTATCAGGGTGAGCGAAAAACTGTTTTTT